This entry features one T cell receptor (beta chain) sequence. The antigen it binds to is not known. This record comes from a study of cytomegalovirus exposure and HLA in healthy donors (dated by TCRdb to about 2017). For the wider study: In an earlier analysis of 587 of the donors, less than 350 Gb of sequence data and approximately 100 million unique TCR beta sequences from about 180 million T cells were reported. Every discovery cohort repertoire had been produced on one sequencing platform. To predict cytomegalovirus infection status, the study brought together high-throughput TCR immunosequencing, statistical association of individual TCRs with disease status, and machine learning. Donor age, sex, ethnicity and CMV serostatus were compiled alongside the repertoire data. In addition to the first cohort of 666 subjects, a separate validation cohort of approximately 110 different subjects was used. Of the roughly 420 genotyped donors, less than 85% were placed in the genetic ancestry cluster associated with self-reported Caucasian donors. Among 398 genotyped donors of the cohort, an average of around 240,000 unique TCR beta nucleotide sequences were sequenced per donor, 15% to 20% of them non-productive. The number of typed donors differed by locus: roughly 629-630 for A, B, C, DRB1 and DQB1; 500 to 550 for DQA1; around 580 for DPA1; and around 450 for DPB1. The study used immunosequencing to profile the T cell repertoires of hundreds of subjects and linked those repertoires to cytomegalovirus serostatus. Roughly 300 gigabases of sequencing data and 70 million to 85 million unique TCR sequences were included in an early release covering around 650 HLA-typed donors. In a later genetic analysis, genome-wide SNP genotypes for about 65% of the roughly 700 donors were used, and that subset was treated as a discovery cohort. In a later analysis, previously published TCR beta repertoires from about 670 donors were re-analyzed and high-resolution HLA genotyping was added so that TCR occurrence patterns could be studied. Because of strong linkage in the cohort, four to six DR-DQ haplotypes were treated as single units for association and clustering. The aim of the study was to test whether cataloging public T cell receptors could identify signatures of past pathogen exposure. In an earlier analysis of a few hundred of the donors, high-throughput TCR beta sequencing was used to judge whether each TCR beta V gene segment behaved as functional or pseudogenic. In the later analysis, no new phenotypic data were used to find candidate immune exposures; instead, reliance was placed on TCR beta sequences and their occurrence across donors. Both class I and class II loci were covered by HLA typing, at four-digit resolution.

The paper's findings and limits, for the study overall: It was suggested by the authors that the approach could potentially be generalized to other disease states and immunological phenotypes. Three of the identified cytomegalovirus-associated TCR beta chains were confirmed in vitro to be specific for cytomegalovirus antigens. A later analysis found that TCR association rates varied across HLA loci, with DRB1 alleles showing the most associated TCRs and HLA-C alleles the fewest. This cohort had only TCR beta chains sequenced, and the lack of alpha or paired-chain data limited which features could be detected. A further reported finding was that TCR beta sequences accurately predicted the HLA-A and HLA-B alleles for most subjects in the first cohort. Roughly uniform sequencing depth across donors was assumed in presence/absence analyses, although this assumption may not hold. According to a later analysis, parvovirus B19, influenza, CMV and Epstein-Barr virus appeared linked to several top co-occurrence clusters. Linkage disequilibrium might explain the correlated functional status among segregating V segments, but an unknown experimental factor could not be ruled out. A later genetic analysis associated a missense DCLRE1C variant with V-gene and J-gene trimming of TCR beta chains, and an independent cohort replicated the association. In a later analysis, most CMV-associated TCR beta chains were found to appear HLA-restricted, with HLA associations seemingly driven largely by CMV exposure. An earlier analysis of several hundred of the donors showed that most TCR beta V segments appeared in productive rearrangements either about 87% or about 30% of the time, which broadly matched IMGT annotations. In both the original and validation cohorts, the classifier was reported to diagnose cytomegalovirus status with high specificity and sensitivity. Most TCR sequences were observed very rarely across donors, whereas some public TCRs were present in many individuals. In the study, 150 to 200 TCR beta chains were listed as associated with cytomegalovirus. The only immune exposure information available for the cohort was CMV serostatus. Because HLA typing was unavailable for some donors at each locus, only the typed subset was used in association tests. At a false discovery rate of 0.05, a later analysis linked under 20,000 TCR beta sequences to specific HLA alleles. Because counts were too low, roughly 17 rarely observed V segments, including chromosome 9 orphons, were left out of the earlier analysis of approximately 500 of the donors. A cluster of highly shared sequence variants was judged likely to be a technical artifact of the sequencing pipeline. In a later genetic analysis, fewer N-insertions in productive TCRs were reported among donors in an Asian-associated ancestry cluster than the approximately 710-donor mean. Because the 87-base-pair reads could not distinguish some IMGT-functional V segments, including TRBV6-2 and TRBV6-3, those segments were excluded. Assigning TCR associations to individual alleles was difficult when HLA alleles, especially DR and DQ, strongly co-occurred. Compared with equally common non-associated chains, HLA-associated TCR beta chains in a later analysis were more clonally expanded and had lower generation probabilities.

The cohort consisted of fewer than 700 healthy bone marrow donors. Cohort members were all nominally healthy when sampled, although unrecorded immune exposures were likely present. The donor was CMV seronegative and was included in the group of a few hundred seronegative cohort members. A peripheral blood sample was provided by each donor, and peripheral blood mononuclear cells were used for TCR beta sequencing. Genomic DNA was extracted from the blood cell samples with the Qiagen DNeasy Blood Extraction Kit. The library was produced with the immunoSEQ multiplex PCR assay. For the multiplex PCR, a mixture combining 60 forward primers for TCR Vbeta segments and 13 reverse primers for TCR Jbeta segments was used. The CDR3 region of rearranged TCR beta genes was amplified from genomic DNA with a multiplex PCR assay. The Illumina HiSeq System was used to sequence the amplified TCR beta libraries as 87-base-pair reads. Turning to the authors' computational methods: A later analysis tallied approximately 87 million unique TCR beta chains across the 640 or so repertoires, and about 10 million of those chains were shared by two or more donors. Raw reads were error-corrected and collapsed into unique sequences by a nearest-neighbor algorithm in which closely related sequences were merged to remove PCR and sequencing errors. To assign V, D and J gene segments, CDR3 sequences were aligned to IMGT reference sequences. For a sequence to be retained, at least a six-nucleotide match to both a V gene segment and a J gene segment was required. Rearrangements were classified as productive when the CDR3 lacked stop codons and remained in frame with V and J, and all other rearrangements were classified as non-productive. CDR3 was defined by IMGT convention, running from the second conserved V-encoded cysteine to the conserved J-encoded phenylalanine. Sequences without an unambiguous match to a single V gene segment were excluded from the earlier analysis of several hundred of the donors. An earlier analysis of 500 to 600 of the donors classified V segments as functional when productive rearrangements were above 56.7% and as segregating when the standard deviation between donors was above 5%. To diagnose cytomegalovirus status from the catalog of TCR beta chain sequences, a statistical classification framework was built. In a later analysis, V and J genes were assigned by comparing TCR nucleotide sequences against IMGT/GENE-DB human TR gene sequences. A later analysis assigned CDR3 sequences and most-parsimonious VDJ recombination scenarios with the TCRdist pipeline. In a later analysis, each TCR beta chain was defined by its CDR3 amino acid sequence together with its V-gene family, and reads without a unique V-gene family were excluded. As a way to deal with suspected cross-contamination and a sequencing artifact, a later analysis dropped 592 nucleotide sequences that were highly shared and had low generation probability. In a later analysis, a clonal expansion index was calculated for each public chain from normalized within-repertoire ranks of inferred template counts. Generation probabilities in a later analysis came from a VDJ recombination model fitted to out-of-frame rearrangements, and those results were checked against IGoR. Hypergeometric tests were used in a later analysis to score TCR-TCR, TCR-HLA and TCR-CMV co-occurrence, with a repertoire-size bias correction applied to the TCR pairs. A later analysis estimated false discovery rates by permuting HLA or CMV assignments 20 times. In a later analysis, co-occurring TCRs were grouped with DBSCAN, and TCRdist sequence similarity was added when clustering was performed within HLA-allele-positive subsets. For co-occurrence clustering, repertoires with fewer than 30,000 or more than 120,000 public chains were excluded, along with roughly 5 repertoires with anomalous nucleotide sharing. Entries here come from immuneACCESS through TCRdb and include only in-frame sequences with V and J called. Some clones fail to appear in such tables; in the studies checked, an unresolved V gene covers under half of the shortfall, and the cause of the remainder is unknown. V and J calls and clone size come straight from that table; D and trimming were deduced from the DNA. The sample table records approximately 120,000 clones. The ten top clones hold 0.9% to 1.2% of the sample.

The V and J ends are trimmed by 5 bases and 6 bases, leaving 5 bases between them. The CDR3 contains 11 residues, cysteine and phenylalanine counted. Only the CDR3 DNA stays, 33 bases, in frame from base 1. Based on the germline V gene, the CDR1 and CDR2 sequences are KGHSH and LQKENI. Recombination joined TRBV18 with TRBJ2-1, with the D segment identity uncertain. Sequenced material: PBMCs. The TCR comes from a man in his late teens or twenties in good health and CMV-seronegative. The CDR3 in this case is CASSAVNEQFF. In nucleotide form, the sequence is TGTGCCAGCTCAGCAGTCAATGAGCAGTTCTTC.